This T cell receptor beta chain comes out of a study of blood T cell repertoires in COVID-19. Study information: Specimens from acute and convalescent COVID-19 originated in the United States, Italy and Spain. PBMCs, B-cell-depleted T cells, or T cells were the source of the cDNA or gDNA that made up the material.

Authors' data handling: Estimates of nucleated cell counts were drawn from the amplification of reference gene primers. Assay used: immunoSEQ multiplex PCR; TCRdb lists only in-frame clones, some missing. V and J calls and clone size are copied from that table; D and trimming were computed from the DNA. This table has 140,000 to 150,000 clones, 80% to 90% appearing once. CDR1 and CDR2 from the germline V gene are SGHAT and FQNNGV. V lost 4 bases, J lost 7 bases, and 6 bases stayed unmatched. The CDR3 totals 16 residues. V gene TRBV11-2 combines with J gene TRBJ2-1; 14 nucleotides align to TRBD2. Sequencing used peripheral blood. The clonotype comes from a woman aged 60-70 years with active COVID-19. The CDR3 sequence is CASSYGTSGSVNEQFF. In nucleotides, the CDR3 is TGTGCCAGCAGCTATGGGACTAGCGGGAGTGTAAATGAGCAGTTCTTC.